This TCR beta chain was identified in a study of T cell responses to AZD1222 COVID-19 vaccine. Study summary: Whether given at about 4 or about 12 weeks, second doses were pooled.

This CDR3 has 16 amino acids. The V gene's germline CDR1 is KGHDR and CDR2 SFDVKD. V lost 4 bases to trimming and J lost 2 bases, with 15 bases between them. Study results and limitations: White British donors predominated, females outnumbered males, and clonal diversity was possibly underestimated. Breadth and depth of Spike-specific TCRs rose after two AZD1222 doses. Targeting of unmutated variant regions was reportedly seen in nearly half of spike-specific TCRs.

Data came from immunoSEQ multiplex PCR; TCRdb stores just in-frame clones and leaves some out. The sample has 100,000 to 150,000 clones, more than 85% seen once. Concerning this clone itself: Its antigen is as yet unknown.

The TCR comes from an adult in good health. The chain recombines TRBV24-1 with TRBJ2-3, with D perhaps matching TRBD1 (6 bases). Source: peripheral blood, taken on day 0 of AZD1222 vaccination. CDR3 amino acids: CATSDTGTDPTDTQYF. The CDR3 DNA sequence: TGTGCCACCAGTGACACAGGGACGGACCCCACAGATACGCAGTATTTT.